Shown below are 30 T cell receptor beta chains from a single sample sequenced in a study of blood T cell repertoires in COVID-19. Some clones are missing from TCRdb's copy, which holds only in-frame ones; the method was immunoSEQ multiplex PCR. This table has around 180,000 clones, about 85% appearing once. Sequencing was done on a sample of peripheral blood. These receptor sequences come from a man older than 75 with COVID-19, enrolled during active disease.

J is TRBJ2-3 and V is TRBV11-3, with 9 bases fitting TRBD1. V gave up 5 bases and J gave up 6 bases; unmatched junction bases: 9. This CDR3 comprises 15 residues. Germline CDR1 SGHNT, CDR2 YENEEA. CDR3 amino acids: CASSAPTGGRDTQYF. CDR3 DNA sequence: TGTGCCAGCAGCGCCCCTACAGGGGGCAGGGATACGCAGTATTTT.

This chain joins TRBV6-5 and TRBJ2-6, with D tentatively TRBD1 (6 bases). This CDR3 contains 15 residues. Germline V gene lookup returns CDR1 MNHEY and CDR2 SVGAGI. V gave up 5 bases and J gave up 2 bases, with 10 bases separating them. The CDR3 here is CASSQTGTGANVLTF. In nucleotides, the CDR3 is TGTGCCAGCAGTCAAACAGGGACTGGGGCCAACGTCCTGACTTTC.

This chain joins TRBV29-1 and TRBJ1-1, with D perhaps matching TRBD1 (6 bases). Germline CDR1 is SQVTM and CDR2 is ANQGSEA. This CDR3 has 13 residues. V dropped 4 bases and J dropped 1 base, with 10 bases sitting between them. The CDR3 coding sequence is TGCAGCGTTGTGAGGGGGTGGAACACTGAAGCTTTCTTT. This gives the protein CSVVRGWNTEAFF. Using reference TRBV29-1 and TRBJ1-1 for the parts outside the CDR3, the full variable domain is SAVISQKPSRDICQRGTSLTIQCQVDSQVTMMFWYRQQPGQSLTLIATANQGSEATYESGFVIDKFPISRPNLTFSTLTVSNMSPEDSSIYLCSVVRGWNTEAFFGQGTRLTVV.

The rearrangement uses TRBV5-1 and TRBJ1-6; no clear D gene. Germline CDR1 SGHRS, CDR2 YFSETQ. Trimming stripped 0 bases from V and 6 bases from J, with 10 bases between. This CDR3 region has 15 residues. The CDR3 here is CASSLGSALNSPLHF. DNA for the CDR3: TGCGCCAGCAGCTTGGGGTCAGCGCTTAATTCACCCCTCCACTTT.

The rearrangement joins TRBV6-5 to TRBJ2-5; TRBD2 might be the D (6 bases). The germline V and J ends were trimmed by 10 bases and 4 bases, with 16 bases remaining between them. Per germline, CDR1 MNHEY and CDR2 SVGAGI. This CDR3 region has 13 residues. This CDR3 reads CAILLASRETQYF. The DNA for the CDR3 is TGTGCCATCTTACTAGCAAGTCGAGAGACCCAGTACTTC.

The chain joins TRBV30 to TRBJ2-2; TRBD1 matches at 7 bases. This CDR3 contains 16 residues. The V segment lost 5 bases and the J segment 0 bases; nucleotides outside the gene matches: 9. Germline assignment: CDR1 GTSNPN and CDR2 SVGIG (reference sequence). CDR3: CAWRWTGRSNTGELFF. The CDR3 nucleotides are TGTGCCTGGCGATGGACAGGCAGATCGAACACCGGGGAGCTGTTTTTT.

V and J are TRBV5-8 and TRBJ1-4, with TRBD1 matching 7 bases. After removal of 5 bases from V and 4 bases from J, the junction contained 2 bases not matched to a gene. CDR1 and CDR2 from the germline V gene are SGHTS and YDEGEE. The CDR3 length is 13 residues. Written as DNA, the CDR3 is TGTGCCAGCAGGACAGGGATTAATGAAAAACTGTTTTTT. This encodes CASRTGINEKLFF.

This chain connects TRBV18 to TRBJ2-7; 14 bases match TRBD2. After removal of 3 bases from V and 5 bases from J, the junction contained 3 bases not matched to a gene. The CDR3 has 15 residues. CDR1 is KGHSH and CDR2 is LQKENI in the germline V gene. Here the CDR3 reads CASSPTSGGAHEQYF. CDR3 DNA: TGTGCCAGCTCACCGACTAGCGGGGGGGCCCACGAGCAGTACTTC.

The chain recombines TRBV5-1 with TRBJ2-2; no reliable D call. The CDR3 is made up of 15 amino acids. The V gene's germline CDR1 is SGHRS and CDR2 YFSETQ. V lost 5 bases and J lost 1, with 12 bases in between. CDR3: CASSSLRQNTGELFF. The CDR3 nucleotides read TGCGCCAGCAGTTCCCTACGACAGAACACCGGGGAGCTGTTTTTT.

The CDR3 reads CATSRQREAGLNGYTF. Written as DNA, the CDR3 is TGTGCCACCAGCAGACAGCGGGAGGCGGGACTCAATGGCTACACCTTC. The chain has TRBV15 and TRBJ1-2; possibly TRBD1 for D (5 bases). From germline, CDR1 is LNHNV and CDR2 YYDKDF (reference sequence). The CDR3 runs to 16 residues. V lost 2 bases and J 6 bases, leaving 19 bases between the germline ends.

This chain joins TRBV2 and TRBJ2-7, with TRBD1 matching over 7 bases. The germline gives CDR1 SNHLY, CDR2 FYNNEI. This CDR3 has 14 residues. V lost 6 bases, J lost 1 base, and 6 bases stayed unmatched. The CDR3 DNA follows: TGTGCCAGCAGGAGGGACAGTCAATCCTACGAGCAGTACTTC. Translating gives CASRRDSQSYEQYF. Looking up the rest from reference TRBV2 and TRBJ2-7 gives the full variable domain: EPEVTQTPSHQVTQMGQEVILRCVPISNHLYFYWYRQILGQKVEFLVSFYNNEISEKSEIFDDQFSVERPDGSNFTLKIRSTKLEDSAMYFCASRRDSQSYEQYFGPGTRLTVT.

This clone was observed once. The CDR3 sequence: CASSYVGAAQPQHF. In DNA, the CDR3 is TGTGCCAGCAGTTACGTGGGGGCAGCTCAGCCCCAGCATTTT. This chain links TRBV6-2 or TRBV6-3 with TRBJ1-5; the D gene is possibly TRBD1 (6 bases). The V gene's germline CDR1 is MNHEY and CDR2 SVGEGT. The CDR3 consists of 14 residues. V lost 2 bases, J lost 6 bases, and 11 bases lay in between.

A note on this clone: Other DNA sequences in this sample translate to the same CDR3. This rearrangement joins TRBV7-9 to TRBJ1-3; D not certain. The CDR3 runs to 15 residues. In germline, CDR1 is SEHNR, CDR2 FQNEAQ (reference sequence). The V end lost 1 base, the J end lost 0 bases, and 7 bases lay between the germline ends. CDR3 nucleotide sequence: TGTGCCAGCAGCTTAGGCCAGGCCTCTGGAAACACCATATATTTT. Amino acid sequence: CASSLGQASGNTIYF.

The gene calls are TRBV20-1 and TRBJ1-3; 7 bases are a match to TRBD1. Trimming at V came to 3 bases and at J to 3 bases, leaving 8 bases not matched to a gene. The CDR3 covers 15 residues. Germline V CDR1 and CDR2: DFQATT, SNEGSKA (reference sequence). CDR3 nucleotides: TGCAGTGCTAGTGGGACAGAGATAGTTGGAAACACCATATATTTT. Translation: CSASGTEIVGNTIYF.

The sample holds one count of this clone. The chain joins TRBV19 to TRBJ2-7; D is possibly TRBD2 (6 bases). Germline loops: CDR1 LNHDA, CDR2 SQIVND (reference sequence). Trimming cost V 1 base and J 0 bases, with 10 bases left between them. The CDR3 has 15 residues. DNA of the CDR3: TGTGCCAGTAGTATAGGCGCCGGGAGCTCCTACGAGCAGTACTTC. Protein sequence: CASSIGAGSSYEQYF.

The rearrangement links TRBV18 to TRBJ1-1; tentative D call: TRBD1 (6 bases). Germline-derived CDR1 and CDR2 are KGHSH and LQKENI. The CDR3 is 14 amino acids. V lost 4 bases and J lost 4, with 13 bases in between. The CDR3 reads CASSRGQRGTEAFF. The CDR3 nucleotides read TGTGCCAGCTCACGTGGACAGAGAGGCACTGAAGCTTTCTTT. The complete variable domain, with remaining parts taken from reference TRBV18 and TRBJ1-1, reads NAGVMQNPRHLVRRRGQEARLRCSPMKGHSHVYWYRQLPEEGLKFMVYLQKENIIDESGMPKERFSAEFPKEGPSILRIQQVVRGDSAAYFCASSRGQRGTEAFFGQGTRLTVV.

This chain links TRBV18 with TRBJ1-1; 9 bases align to TRBD1. Losses at the gene ends were 3 bases for V and 4 bases for J; bases not matched to a gene: 3. The CDR3 has 14 residues. Germline values: CDR1 KGHSH, CDR2 LQKENI. The CDR3 bases are TGTGCCAGCTCACCGACAGGGGGAGGCACTGAAGCTTTCTTT. Amino acid sequence: CASSPTGGGTEAFF.

The J gene is TRBJ1-1, the V gene TRBV19, with 8 bases aligning to TRBD1. V trimming: 7 bases; J trimming: 5 bases; junction bases outside the gene matches: 9. Germline V gene data show CDR1 as LNHDA and CDR2 as SQIVND (reference sequence). CDR3 size: 14 residues. The CDR3 spells CASTQGATRTEAFF. The CDR3 nucleotides are TGTGCCAGTACCCAGGGGGCCACCAGGACTGAAGCTTTCTTT. The variable domain in full, completed from reference TRBV19 and TRBJ1-1, reads DGGITQSPKYLFRKEGQNVTLSCEQNLNHDAMYWYRQDPGQGLRLIYYSQIVNDFQKGDIAEGYSVSREKKESFPLTVTSAQKNPTAFYLCASTQGATRTEAFFGQGTRLTVV.

The V and J genes are TRBV5-4 and TRBJ2-4; 7 positions match TRBD1. Germline loops: CDR1 SGHNT, CDR2 YYREEE (reference sequence). CDR3 size: 15 residues. The V and J ends lost 3 bases and 0 bases, in that order; junction bases with no gene match: 3. For the CDR3, the DNA is TGTGCCAGCAGCTCACAGGGGCTAGCCAAAAACATTCAGTACTTC. Protein: CASSSQGLAKNIQYF.

With respect to this clone: Other DNA sequences in this sample translate to the same CDR3. The CDR3 sequence: CASSLEGSSYNEQFF. In DNA form, the CDR3 reads TGTGCCAGCAGCTTAGAAGGGAGCTCCTACAATGAGCAGTTCTTC. This chain links TRBV11-2 with TRBJ2-1, with D possibly TRBD2 on 5 matching bases. The germline V gene encodes CDR1 SGHAT and CDR2 FQNNGV. Trimming removed 0 bases from V and 0 bases from J, with 6 bases in between. The CDR3 is 15 amino acids. Supplemented by reference TRBV11-2 and TRBJ2-1, the full variable domain reads EAGVAQSPRYKIIEKRQSVAFWCNPISGHATLYWYQQILGQGPKLLIQFQNNGVVDDSQLPKDRFSAERLKGVDSTLKIQPAKLEDSAVYLCASSLEGSSYNEQFFGPGTRLTVL.

The chain links TRBV5-1 to TRBJ2-5, with unresolved D. CDR1 is SGHRS, CDR2 YFSETQ, per germline. The CDR3 has 14 amino acids. Trimming cost V 1 base and J 5 bases, with 12 bases left between them. The CDR3 nucleotides are TGCGCCAGCAGCTTGTTCCGTAATCTGGAGACCCAGTACTTC. It yields the protein CASSLFRNLETQYF. The full variable domain, with the rest looked up from reference TRBV5-1 and TRBJ2-5, is KAGVTQTPRYLIKTRGQQVTLSCSPISGHRSVSWYQQTPGQGLQFLFEYFSETQRNKGNFPGRFSGRQFSNSRSEMNVSTLELGDSALYLCASSLFRNLETQYFGPGTRLLVL.

This clone is a singleton in its sample. Here the CDR3 reads CASSPGTGNQPQHF. As DNA, the CDR3 is TGTGCCAGCAGCCCCGGGACAGGGAATCAGCCCCAGCATTTT. V is TRBV2 and J is TRBJ1-5; 9 nucleotides agree with TRBD1. Germline CDR1 reads SNHLY; CDR2 reads FYNNEI. The CDR3 is 14 residues long. Trimming removed 6 bases from V and 4 bases from J; junction bases left unmatched: 4.

This sequence joins TRBV12-5 and TRBJ2-7; 8 nucleotides align to TRBD2. Germline V CDR1 and CDR2: LGHNT, FRNRAP. This CDR3 region has 17 residues. The junction had 10 bases not matched to a gene; V was cut back by 1 base and J by 2 bases. The chain's CDR3 is CASGLELGSGGPYEQYF. The CDR3 DNA follows: TGTGCTAGTGGTTTGGAACTGGGGAGCGGGGGACCCTACGAGCAGTACTTC.

The chain joins TRBV5-1 to TRBJ2-5; D possibly corresponds to TRBD1 (6 bases). Germline-derived CDR1 and CDR2 are SGHRS and YFSETQ. Trimming stripped 4 bases from V and 2 bases from J, with 18 bases between. The CDR3 runs 16 residues. The CDR3 here is CASSRRPGAPQETQYF. CDR3 in DNA: TGCGCCAGCAGCCGGAGGCCAGGGGCTCCTCAAGAGACCCAGTACTTC.

This chain uses TRBV27 with TRBJ2-3; 8 bases are a match to TRBD1. Germline lookup yields CDR1 MNHEY and CDR2 SMNVEV (reference sequence). The CDR3 sequence is 13 residues long. The junction had 1 base not matched to a gene; V was cut back by 3 bases and J by 5 bases. CDR3 amino acids: CASSLTGVDTQYF. The DNA for the CDR3 is TGTGCCAGCAGTTTGACAGGGGTAGATACGCAGTATTTT.

The chain employs TRBV7-8 and TRBJ2-7; TRBD2 aligns across 8 bases. This CDR3 has 15 amino acids. CDR1 is SGHVS and CDR2 is FQNEAQ in the germline V gene. With 5 bases clipped from V and 3 bases from J, the junction kept 9 bases outside the gene matches. CDR3: CASSPRRGGSYEQYF. As DNA, the CDR3 is TGTGCCAGCAGCCCCAGACGGGGGGGAAGCTACGAGCAGTACTTC.

The chain carries TRBV28 and TRBJ1-2, with TRBD1 matching over 10 bases. V shed 10 bases, J shed 4 bases, and the junction held 9 bases outside the gene matches. Germline-derived CDR1 and CDR2 are MDHEN and SYDVKM. This CDR3 has 14 amino acids. This CDR3 is CATFPGQGTYGYTF. The CDR3 nucleotides read TGTGCCACTTTCCCGGGACAGGGGACCTATGGCTACACCTTC.

The chain joins TRBV7-9 to TRBJ2-1, with D tentatively TRBD2 (6 bases). CDR1 is SEHNR and CDR2 is FQNEAQ in the germline V gene (reference sequence). V shed 1 base and J shed 5 bases, with 15 bases lying between them. This CDR3 contains 16 residues. The CDR3 nucleotides read TGTGCCAGCAGCTTAGGACTCTTGGGGGGTAACAATGAGCAGTTCTTC. Protein product: CASSLGLLGGNNEQFF.

This clone was observed a single time. This chain links TRBV6-5 with TRBJ2-3; possible D gene TRBD1, 7 bases. Trimming shortened V by 6 bases and J by 12 bases, and 13 bases separated the two germline ends. Germline V lookup: CDR1 MNHEY, CDR2 SVGAGI. The CDR3 is 11 residues long. The CDR3: CASRGGQPQYF. The CDR3, as DNA: TGTGCCAGCAGGGGGGGACAGCCACAGTATTTT.

This chain joins TRBV24-1 and TRBJ2-5, with a possible D match to TRBD2 (5 bases). Trimming left V 4 bases short and J 1 base short, with 12 bases between. CDR1 is KGHDR and CDR2 is SFDVKD in the germline V gene. The CDR3 extends over 15 amino acids. CDR3 amino acids: CATSDSRASQETQYF. In DNA form, the CDR3 reads TGTGCCACCAGTGACTCGCGGGCCAGCCAAGAGACCCAGTACTTC.